This TCR beta chain comes out of a study of identical twins. This clonotype was recorded once. TCRdb called the 5' RACE reads again in MiXCR, with one record for every CDR3 protein. The sample contains approximately 240,000 distinct CDR3 sequences, over 12% of which appear only once. The CDR3 runs to 12 residues. Trimming cost V 6 bases and J 6 bases; bases outside gene matches: 5. The germline V gene has CDR1 MNHNY and CDR2 SVGAGI (reference sequence). The sequenced sample consisted of memory (CD45RO+) T cells sorted from blood. The chain carries TRBV6-6 and TRBJ2-7, with TRBD2 identical over 7 bases. The clonotype comes from a woman aged 18-29 years in good health. The CDR3 sequence: CASSKRDGEQYF. In nucleotides, the CDR3 is TGTGCCAGCAGCAAGCGGGACGGCGAGCAGTACTTC.